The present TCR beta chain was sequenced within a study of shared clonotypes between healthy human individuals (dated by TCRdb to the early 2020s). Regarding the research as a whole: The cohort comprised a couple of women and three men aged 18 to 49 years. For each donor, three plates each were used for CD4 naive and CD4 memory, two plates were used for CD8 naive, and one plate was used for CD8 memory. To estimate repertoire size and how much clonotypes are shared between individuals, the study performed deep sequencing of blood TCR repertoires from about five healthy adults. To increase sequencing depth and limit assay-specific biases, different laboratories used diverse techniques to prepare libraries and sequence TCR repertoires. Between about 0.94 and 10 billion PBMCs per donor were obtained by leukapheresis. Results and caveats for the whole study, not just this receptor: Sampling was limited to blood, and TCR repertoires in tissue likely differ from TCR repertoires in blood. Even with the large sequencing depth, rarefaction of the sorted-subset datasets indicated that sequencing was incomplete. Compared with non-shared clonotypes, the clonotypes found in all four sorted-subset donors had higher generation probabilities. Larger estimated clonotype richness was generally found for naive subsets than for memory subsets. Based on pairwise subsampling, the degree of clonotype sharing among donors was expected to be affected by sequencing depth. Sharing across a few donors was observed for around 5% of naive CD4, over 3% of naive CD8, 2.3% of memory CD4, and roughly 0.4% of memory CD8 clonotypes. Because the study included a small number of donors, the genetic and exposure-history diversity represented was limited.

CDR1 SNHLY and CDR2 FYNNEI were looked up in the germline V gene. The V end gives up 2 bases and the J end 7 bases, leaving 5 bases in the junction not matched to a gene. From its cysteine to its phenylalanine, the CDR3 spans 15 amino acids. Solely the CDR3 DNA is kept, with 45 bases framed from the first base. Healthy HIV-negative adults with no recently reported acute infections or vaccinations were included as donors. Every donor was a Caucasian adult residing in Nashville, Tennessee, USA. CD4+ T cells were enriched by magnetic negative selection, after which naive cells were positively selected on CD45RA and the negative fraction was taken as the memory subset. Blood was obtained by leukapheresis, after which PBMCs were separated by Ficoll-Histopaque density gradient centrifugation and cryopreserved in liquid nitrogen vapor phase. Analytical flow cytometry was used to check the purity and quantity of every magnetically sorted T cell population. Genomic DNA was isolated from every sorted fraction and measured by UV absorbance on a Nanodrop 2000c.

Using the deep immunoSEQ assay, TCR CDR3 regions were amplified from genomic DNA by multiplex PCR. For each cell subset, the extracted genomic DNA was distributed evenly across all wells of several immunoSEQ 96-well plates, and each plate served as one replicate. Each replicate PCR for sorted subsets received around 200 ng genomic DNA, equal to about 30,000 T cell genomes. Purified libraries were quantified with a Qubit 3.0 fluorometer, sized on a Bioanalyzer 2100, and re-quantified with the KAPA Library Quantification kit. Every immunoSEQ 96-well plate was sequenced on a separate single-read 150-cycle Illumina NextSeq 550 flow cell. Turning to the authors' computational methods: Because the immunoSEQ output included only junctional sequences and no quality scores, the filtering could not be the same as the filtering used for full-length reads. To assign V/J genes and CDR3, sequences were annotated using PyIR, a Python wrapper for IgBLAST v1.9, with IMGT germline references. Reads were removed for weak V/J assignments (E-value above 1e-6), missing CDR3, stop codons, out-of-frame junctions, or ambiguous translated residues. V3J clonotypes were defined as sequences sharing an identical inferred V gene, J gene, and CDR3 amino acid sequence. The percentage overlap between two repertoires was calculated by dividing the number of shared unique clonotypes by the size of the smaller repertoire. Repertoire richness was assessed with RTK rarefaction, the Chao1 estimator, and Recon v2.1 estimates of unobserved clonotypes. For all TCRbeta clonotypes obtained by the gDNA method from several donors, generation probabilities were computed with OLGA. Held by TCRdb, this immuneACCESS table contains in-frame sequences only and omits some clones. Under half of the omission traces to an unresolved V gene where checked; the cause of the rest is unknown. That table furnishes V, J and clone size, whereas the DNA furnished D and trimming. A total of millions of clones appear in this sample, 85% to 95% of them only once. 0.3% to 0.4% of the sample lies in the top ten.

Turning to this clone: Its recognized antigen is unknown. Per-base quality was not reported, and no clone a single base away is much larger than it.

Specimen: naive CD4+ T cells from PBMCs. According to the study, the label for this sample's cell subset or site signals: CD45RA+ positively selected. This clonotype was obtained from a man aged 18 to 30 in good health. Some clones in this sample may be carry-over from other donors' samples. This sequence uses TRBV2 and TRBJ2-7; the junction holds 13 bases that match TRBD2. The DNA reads TGTGCCAGCAGTGAACCGGGACTAGCGGGAAAGGAGCAGTACTTC. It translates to CASSEPGLAGKEQYF.